This T cell receptor (beta chain) was sequenced during a study of blood T cells in healthy people across ages. General observations from the study: CMV status of donors was not determined, possibly confounding expanded clonotype changes. Unsorted PBMCs prevented conclusive naive versus antigen-experienced comparison.

Donors were healthy Caucasian individuals from Russia aged about 6 to 90. Peripheral blood samples of roughly 9.8 milliliters were drawn from each donor. The CDR3 consists of 12 residues. Unmatched junction bases numbered 4, after V lost 0 bases and J lost 10 bases. Germline V gives CDR1 SGHRS, CDR2 YFSETQ. This clonotype was found a few times. Its antigen is unidentified. Combining a sample-barcoded 5' primer with a J-beta primer mix, a second PCR ran for roughly 7 to 12 cycles. MiXCR was run by TCRdb on the 5' RACE reads, yielding one entry per CDR3 protein. This sample has 1.5 million or so distinct CDR3 sequences, with 42% found just once.

Sequences were obtained from blood. The clonotype was recovered from a woman between 18 and 29 years old in good health. The chain recombines TRBV5-1 with TRBJ2-7; the match to TRBD2 covers 7 bases. The CDR3 protein is CASSLDGGLQYF. The CDR3 DNA sequence: TGCGCCAGCAGCTTGGACGGGGGACTACAGTACTTC.